Sequencing of this T cell receptor beta chain was carried out in a study of blood T cell repertoires in COVID-19. For the study at large: Italy, Spain and the United States were the sources of the convalescent and acute COVID-19 samples. PBMCs, B-cell-depleted T cells, or T cells provided the cDNA or gDNA that made up the material.

Source study methods: Reference gene primers were amplified, and this amplification served to estimate nucleated cell counts. The protocol was immunoSEQ multiplex PCR, while the TCRdb copy is restricted to in-frame clones and leaves out a portion. V and J calls and clone size are those listed in that table; D and trimming were worked out from the DNA. The table shows about 45,000 clones, with approximately 90% occurring only once. This receptor was obtained from a human donor in a cohort sampled during active COVID-19. The sequenced material came from peripheral blood.

CDR3 loop: CAWSQPRTGNTDTQYF. Written as DNA, the CDR3 is TGTGCCTGGAGTCAACCCAGGACAGGGAACACAGATACGCAGTATTTT. The rearrangement uses TRBV30 and TRBJ2-3; 8 bases fit TRBD1. Per germline, CDR1 GTSNPN and CDR2 SVGIG (reference sequence). J was trimmed by 2 bases and V by 2 bases; bases with no gene match: 9. This CDR3 comprises 16 residues.